This T cell receptor (beta chain) was captured by sequencing in a study of cytomegalovirus exposure and HLA in healthy donors (dated by TCRdb to the late 2010s). Broadly, across the study: An earlier analysis of under 600 of the donors reported about 290 Gb of sequence data and 120 million or so unique TCR beta sequences from 150 million to 200 million T cells. Roughly 300 gigabases of sequencing data and approximately 91 million unique TCR sequences made up an early release that covered approximately 620 HLA-typed donors. An earlier analysis of roughly 580 of the donors used high-throughput TCR beta sequencing to judge whether each TCR beta V gene segment behaved as functional or pseudogenic. The study profiled the T cell repertoires of around 700 subjects by immunosequencing and related them to cytomegalovirus serostatus. To predict cytomegalovirus infection status, the study brought together high-throughput TCR immunosequencing, statistical association of individual TCRs with disease status, and machine learning. Class I and class II HLA loci were covered by the typing at four-digit resolution. A separate validation cohort of 100 to 150 different subjects was used in addition to the 666-subject first cohort. The study was designed to test whether signatures of past pathogen exposure could be identified by cataloging public T cell receptors. Typing coverage differed by locus: A, B, C, DRB1 and DQB1 were typed in roughly 620-630 donors, DQA1 in 522, DPA1 in some 610, and DPB1 in approximately 450. Several DR-DQ haplotypes were treated as single units for association and clustering because of strong linkage in the cohort. The later analysis used no new phenotypic data to find candidate immune exposures, relying instead on TCR beta sequences and their occurrence across donors. All discovery cohort repertoires had been generated using a single sequencing platform. To study patterns of TCR occurrence, a later analysis re-analyzed previously published TCR beta repertoires from 650 to 750 donors and added high-resolution HLA genotyping. A later genetic analysis used genome-wide SNP genotypes for about 55% of the 666 donors, treating that subset as a discovery cohort. Among a few hundred genotyped donors of the cohort, an average of around 240,000 unique TCR beta nucleotide sequences were sequenced per donor, roughly 20% of them non-productive. Among the roughly 400 genotyped donors, about 83% belonged to the genetic ancestry cluster associated with self-reported Caucasian donors. Alongside the repertoire data, information on donor age, sex, ethnicity and CMV serostatus was compiled.

Receptor libraries were prepared by the immunoSEQ multiplex PCR assay. For the multiplex PCR, a mixture combining 60 forward primers for TCR Vbeta segments and 13 reverse primers for TCR Jbeta segments was used. The CDR3 region of rearranged TCR beta genes was amplified from genomic DNA with a multiplex PCR assay. Amplified TCR beta libraries were sequenced as 87-base-pair reads on the Illumina HiSeq System. The original methods were these. A later analysis tallied 70 million to 100 million unique TCR beta chains across the 700 or so repertoires, and around 12 million of those chains were shared by two or more donors. Raw reads were error-corrected and collapsed into unique sequences by a nearest-neighbor algorithm in which closely related sequences were merged to remove PCR and sequencing errors. Alignment of CDR3 sequences to IMGT reference sequences was used to assign V, D and J gene segments. For a sequence to be retained, at least a six-nucleotide match to both a V gene segment and a J gene segment was required. Rearrangements were classified as productive when the CDR3 lacked stop codons and remained in frame with V and J, and all other rearrangements were classified as non-productive. CDR3 was defined according to IMGT convention as the region running from the second conserved V-encoded cysteine to the conserved J-encoded phenylalanine. The earlier analysis of 587 of the donors excluded sequences that lacked an unambiguous match to a single V gene segment. In an earlier analysis of a few hundred of the donors, a V segment was called functional when productive rearrangements were above 56.7%, and segregating when the standard deviation between donors exceeded 5%. To diagnose cytomegalovirus status from the catalog of TCR beta chain sequences, a statistical classification framework was built. V and J gene assignment, in a later analysis, came from comparing TCR nucleotide sequences with IMGT/GENE-DB human TR gene sequences. The TCRdist pipeline was used in a later analysis to assign CDR3 sequences and most-parsimonious VDJ recombination scenarios. A later analysis defined each TCR beta chain by its CDR3 amino acid sequence plus V-gene family, and excluded reads lacking a unique V-gene family. As a way to deal with suspected cross-contamination and a sequencing artifact, a later analysis dropped nearly 600 nucleotide sequences that were highly shared and had low generation probability. For each public chain, a later analysis derived a clonal expansion index from normalized ranks of inferred template counts within each repertoire. A later analysis computed generation probabilities with a VDJ recombination model fitted to out-of-frame rearrangements, and checked the results against IGoR. In a later analysis, hypergeometric tests were used to score TCR-TCR, TCR-HLA and TCR-CMV co-occurrence, with a repertoire-size bias correction applied to TCR pairs. In a later analysis, false discovery rates were estimated by permuting HLA or CMV assignments 20 times. In a later analysis, co-occurring TCRs were grouped with DBSCAN, and TCRdist sequence similarity was added when clustering was performed within HLA-allele-positive subsets. Co-occurrence clustering excluded repertoires with fewer than 30,000 or more than 120,000 public chains, plus five with anomalous nucleotide sharing. Not all clones reach the TCRdb copy of this immuneACCESS table, which keeps in-frame sequences only. Checked studies attribute under half of the gap to unresolved V genes and leave the rest unexplained. V and J calls and clone size are those listed in that table; D and trimming were worked out from the DNA. In this sample the table shows under 250,000 clones, 70% to 85% of which occur a single time. Jointly, the top ten make up 3.8% of the sample.

Trimmed from V: 4 bases; trimmed from J: 5 bases; junction bases lacking a gene match: 12. CDR1 and CDR2 (SGHDT, YYEEEE) derive from the germline V gene. There are 18 amino acids in the CDR3, from cysteine to phenylalanine inclusive. Only the CDR3 DNA stays, 54 bases, in frame from base 1. This clone was recorded once. It has no known antigen specificity. No much larger clone exists at a distance of one base, and base qualities are not known. The cohort comprised around 700 healthy bone marrow donors. At the time of sampling, every cohort member was nominally healthy, though immune exposures that went unrecorded were likely present. The donor tested CMV seronegative and was one of the 352 seronegative cohort members. Every donor gave a peripheral blood sample, and the peripheral blood mononuclear cells from that sample were used for TCR beta sequencing. Genomic DNA extraction from the blood cell samples was performed with the Qiagen DNeasy Blood Extraction Kit.

The paper as a whole reports these results and caveats: The only immune exposure information available for the cohort was CMV serostatus. The cohort was sequenced for TCR beta chains only, and without alpha or paired-chain data the features that could be detected were limited. A cluster of highly shared sequence variants was judged likely to be a technical artifact of the sequencing pipeline. In both the original and validation cohorts, the classifier was reported to diagnose cytomegalovirus status with high specificity and sensitivity. The 87-base-pair reads could not distinguish some IMGT-functional V segments, including TRBV6-2 and TRBV6-3, so those segments were excluded. When HLA alleles, especially DR and DQ, strongly co-occurred, attributing TCR associations to individual alleles was difficult. Because counts were too low, seventeen rarely observed V segments, including chromosome 9 orphons, were left out of the earlier analysis of approximately 580 of the donors. In a later analysis, most CMV-associated TCR beta chains were found to appear HLA-restricted, with HLA associations seemingly driven largely by CMV exposure. A further reported finding was that TCR beta sequences accurately predicted the HLA-A and HLA-B alleles for most subjects in the first cohort. Most TCR sequences were observed very rarely across donors, whereas some public TCRs were present in many individuals. Because HLA typing was missing for some donors at each locus, association tests included only the typed subset. A total of roughly 160 TCR beta chains were listed by the study as associated with cytomegalovirus. A few of the identified cytomegalovirus-associated TCR beta chains were confirmed in vitro to be specific for cytomegalovirus antigens. The presence/absence analyses assumed that sequencing depth was roughly uniform across donors, and that assumption may not be true. According to a later genetic analysis, donors in an Asian-associated ancestry cluster had fewer N-insertions in productive TCRs than the approximately 710-donor mean. It was suggested by the authors that the approach could potentially be generalized to other disease states and immunological phenotypes. Correlated functional status among segregating V segments might be attributable to linkage disequilibrium, but an unknown experimental factor could not be ruled out. According to a later analysis, TCR association rates differed among HLA loci, with DRB1 alleles showing the most associated TCRs and HLA-C alleles showing the fewest. Several of the top co-occurrence clusters appeared to be linked to parvovirus B19, influenza, CMV and Epstein-Barr virus, according to a later analysis. A later genetic analysis associated a missense DCLRE1C variant with V-gene and J-gene trimming of TCR beta chains, and an independent cohort replicated the association. An earlier analysis of 450 to 750 of the donors showed that most TCR beta V segments appeared in productive rearrangements either about 87% or about 30% of the time, which broadly matched IMGT annotations. In a later analysis, over 15,000 TCR beta sequences were associated with specific HLA alleles at a false discovery rate of 0.05. In a later analysis, HLA-associated TCR beta chains showed more clonal expansion and lower generation probabilities than non-associated chains that were equally common.

The specimen was PBMCs. The TCR was taken from a male donor in good health and CMV-seronegative. This chain joins TRBV5-6 to TRBJ2-2; 12 of the junction bases match TRBD1. The nucleotide sequence is TGTGCCAGCAGCGGAACCGGGACAGGGGGCCAGGGTACCGGGGAGCTGTTTTTT. Its protein is CASSGTGTGGQGTGELFF.